The 27 T cell receptor beta chains below come from one sample, sequenced in a study of blood T cell repertoires in COVID-19 (dated by TCRdb to 2020 to 2022). The library was obtained by the immunoSEQ multiplex PCR assay. Here the immuneACCESS table is served through TCRdb, limited to in-frame sequences with V and J called. Missing clones are a known gap in these copies; in checked studies unresolved V genes cover under half, and the rest lacks a known reason. The sample records more than 150,000 clones, more than 75% of which are singletons. The ten largest clones add up to roughly 0.53% of the sample. The sample taken for sequencing was peripheral blood. The receptor source for this set is a man aged 55 to 69 with COVID-19, enrolled during active disease.

This clone was seen only once. The gene calls are TRBV7-2 and TRBJ2-1; TRBD1 might be the D (6 bases). Trimming removed 5 bases at V and 9 bases at J, with 17 bases between. The length of the CDR3 is 14 residues. CDR1 is SGHTA and CDR2 is FQGNSA in the germline V gene. The DNA of the CDR3 is TGTGCCAGCAGCCCACAAGGGAAAGGGGGTGAGCAGTTCTTC. This sequence encodes CASSPQGKGGEQFF.

The chain links TRBV7-8 to TRBJ2-3; 7 bases are shared with TRBD2. The germline V gene encodes CDR1 SGHVS and CDR2 FQNEAQ. The CDR3 totals 17 residues. V dropped 4 bases and J dropped 1; count of bases not matched to a gene: 11. DNA for the CDR3: TGTGCCAGCAGCTCCCCCTTCTCTCGGGGGGGCACAGATACGCAGTATTTT. Protein: CASSSPFSRGGTDTQYF.

This clone was observed once. The CDR3 loop reads CASGLTGQNEKLFF. The CDR3 DNA is TGTGCCAGCGGCCTGACAGGCCAGAATGAAAAACTGTTTTTT. The chain links TRBV9 to TRBJ1-4; possibly TRBD1 for D (6 bases). This CDR3 has 14 amino acids. CDR1 and CDR2 (germline): SGDLS, YYNGEE. Trimming left V 7 bases short and J 5 bases short, with 15 bases between.

The chain joins TRBV20-1 to TRBJ2-3; D not certain. The CDR3 is 11 residues long. V lost 6 bases and J lost 0, with 4 bases in between. Germline lookup yields CDR1 DFQATT and CDR2 SNEGSKA (reference sequence). The CDR3 loop is CSAVSTDTQYF. The CDR3 nucleotides read TGCAGTGCCGTGAGCACAGATACGCAGTATTTT.

This chain uses TRBV7-9 with TRBJ1-1; D may be TRBD1 (6 bases). V lost 1 base, J lost 4 bases, and 13 bases lay in between. The germline V gene has CDR1 SEHNR and CDR2 FQNEAQ (reference sequence). This CDR3 spans 15 amino acids. CDR3 region: CASSLVSTGRTEAFF. As DNA, the CDR3 is TGTGCCAGCAGCTTAGTCTCCACAGGGCGCACTGAAGCTTTCTTT. Based on the CDR3 plus reference TRBV7-9 and TRBJ1-1, the full variable domain is DTGVSQNPRHKITKRGQNVTFRCDPISEHNRLYWYRQTLGQGPEFLTYFQNEAQLEKSRLLSDRFSAERPKGSFSTLEIQRTEQGDSAMYLCASSLVSTGRTEAFFGQGTRLTVV.

This chain's CDR3 is CAGGSSGNTIYF. CDR3 DNA: TGTGCCGGGGGGAGCTCTGGAAACACCATATATTTT. The chain joins TRBV12-3 or TRBV12-4 to TRBJ1-3; D possibly corresponds to TRBD1 (5 bases). The CDR3 contains 12 residues. V was shortened by 11 bases and J by 0 bases, with 8 bases between the two germline ends.

J is TRBJ2-5 and V is TRBV5-6, with 16 bases matching TRBD2. Germline V gene sequence: CDR1 SGHDT, CDR2 YYEEEE. The CDR3 is 18 residues long. The junction had 3 bases not matched to a gene; V was cut back by 0 bases and J by 1 base. The CDR3 region has the DNA TGTGCCAGCAGCTTGGGGGGACTAGCGGGAGGGTCCCAAGAGACCCAGTACTTC. Encoded protein: CASSLGGLAGGSQETQYF.

V gene TRBV7-3 combines with J gene TRBJ2-3; 8 positions match TRBD2. Trimming took 5 bases from V and 2 from J; bases not matched to a gene: 9. The CDR3 has 16 amino acids. Looked up from germline, CDR1 is SGHTA and CDR2 is FQGTGA. The CDR3 is CASSPYGGGITDTQYF. The CDR3 DNA reads as TGTGCCAGCAGCCCGTATGGCGGGGGGATCACAGATACGCAGTATTTT.

This clone has just one count. V usage is TRBV6-6 and J usage is TRBJ1-5; no firm D call. CDR1 and CDR2 from the germline V gene are MNHNY and SVGAGI (reference sequence). V was clipped by 0 bases and J by 6 bases, with 9 bases between them. The CDR3 covers 14 residues. CDR3 protein: CASSYSELGQPQHF. In DNA form, the CDR3 reads TGTGCCAGCAGTTACTCGGAGTTGGGTCAGCCCCAGCATTTT.

The chain links TRBV7-2 to TRBJ2-7; 16 bases map to TRBD2. The V and J ends lost 5 bases and 4 bases, in that order; junction bases with no gene match: 8. The CDR3 is 17 residues long. Germline CDR1 and CDR2: SGHTA and FQGNSA. The CDR3 region is CASSEGTSGRASYEQYF. The CDR3 nucleotides read TGTGCCAGCAGCGAGGGGACTAGCGGGAGGGCCTCGTACGAGCAGTACTTC.

The J gene is TRBJ2-6, the V gene TRBV28; D not resolved. Germline V gene lookup returns CDR1 MDHEN and CDR2 SYDVKM. The CDR3 loop spans 15 amino acids. The V end was cut by 6 bases, the J end by 2 bases, with 11 bases between. CDR3 bases: TGTGCCAGCAGAGTTAGTTCTACTGGGGCCAACGTCCTGACTTTC. Protein sequence: CASRVSSTGANVLTF.

V is TRBV2 and J is TRBJ1-2, with 9 bases that match TRBD1. Per the germline V gene, CDR1 is SNHLY and CDR2 is FYNNEI. After removal of 3 bases from V and 7 bases from J, the junction contained 6 bases not matched to a gene. The CDR3 runs 14 residues. CDR3 nucleotide sequence: TGTGCCAGCAGTGAGGGGGGACAGGGAGTTGGCTACACCTTC. Amino acids: CASSEGGQGVGYTF. Filled out from reference TRBV2 and TRBJ1-2, the complete variable domain reads EPEVTQTPSHQVTQMGQEVILRCVPISNHLYFYWYRQILGQKVEFLVSFYNNEISEKSEIFDDQFSVERPDGSNFTLKIRSTKLEDSAMYFCASSEGGQGVGYTFGSGTRLTVV.

This clone was seen a single time. The V and J genes are TRBV3-1 (or the pseudogene TRBV3-2) and TRBJ2-1; no reliable D call. The germline V and J ends were trimmed by 4 bases and 7 bases, with 14 bases remaining between them. CDR1 is LGHDT and CDR2 is YNNKEL in the germline V gene (reference sequence). This CDR3 region has 14 residues. CDR3 nucleotide sequence: TGTGCCAGCAGCCGTAGCCAGCCGCAAAATGAGCAGTTCTTC. Amino acids: CASSRSQPQNEQFF.

The V gene is TRBV24-1, the J gene TRBJ2-3; 13 bases are a match to TRBD2. Germline V gene data show CDR1 as KGHDR and CDR2 as SFDVKD. Losses at the gene ends were 4 bases for V and 2 bases for J; bases not matched to a gene: 5. The length of the CDR3 is 17 residues. CDR3 sequence: CATSEQTSGRTTDTQYF. CDR3 in DNA: TGTGCCACCAGTGAGCAGACTAGCGGGAGGACCACAGATACGCAGTATTTT.

In DNA, the CDR3 is TGTGCCAGCAGCTCAATGCTGGGATCCGGGACAGGGAATGGCTACACCTTC. Protein product: CASSSMLGSGTGNGYTF. This sequence joins TRBV28 and TRBJ1-2, with 9 bases that match TRBD1. Germline V CDR1 and CDR2: MDHEN, SYDVKM. This CDR3 has 17 amino acids. V shed 6 bases, J shed 6 bases, and the junction held 17 bases outside the gene matches.

V gene TRBV12-5 combines with J gene TRBJ2-3; 8 positions match TRBD2. This CDR3 contains 15 residues. Trimming took 3 bases from V and 1 from J; bases not matched to a gene: 3. The germline V gene has CDR1 LGHNT and CDR2 FRNRAP. Here the CDR3 reads CASGFSAGGTDTQYF. DNA of the CDR3: TGTGCTAGTGGTTTCTCAGCGGGAGGCACAGATACGCAGTATTTT.

The chain joins TRBV18 to TRBJ1-2; 7 bases map to TRBD1. The CDR3 has 13 residues. Germline CDR1 and CDR2: KGHSH and LQKENI. The J segment lost 2 bases and the V segment lost 3 bases, leaving 0 bases of the junction unmatched. The CDR3 loop reads CASSPGQNYGYTF. DNA of the CDR3: TGTGCCAGCTCACCGGGACAGAACTATGGCTACACCTTC.

A few counts support this clone. J is TRBJ2-2 and V is TRBV9; TRBD1 matches 7 bases. The CDR3 has 15 amino acids. V shed 0 bases and J 6 bases; nucleotides not matched to a gene: 5. Germline V lookup: CDR1 SGDLS, CDR2 YYNGEE. The DNA for the CDR3 is TGTGCCAGCAGCGTAGACAGGGGTCCCGCCGGGGAGCTGTTTTTT. Protein: CASSVDRGPAGELFF.

This chain connects TRBV10-1 to TRBJ2-7; D might be TRBD1 (5 bases). Germline V gene sequence: CDR1 WNHNN, CDR2 SYGVQD (reference sequence). Trimming removed 4 bases at V and 6 bases at J, with 16 bases between. This CDR3 is built from 14 residues. CDR3 amino acids: CASSVGDKGPEQYF. In DNA, the CDR3 is TGCGCCAGCAGTGTAGGGGATAAGGGGCCCGAGCAGTACTTC.

The chain links TRBV7-2 to TRBJ2-7; no clear D. CDR1 and CDR2 from the germline V gene are SGHTA and FQGNSA. The CDR3 has 16 amino acids. V lost 1 base, J lost 0 bases, and 13 bases lay in between. The CDR3 protein is CASSLEVTVPSYEQYF. The CDR3 nucleotides are TGTGCCAGCAGCTTAGAGGTTACAGTCCCCTCCTACGAGCAGTACTTC. Variable domain in full (rest from reference TRBV7-2 and TRBJ2-7): GAGVSQSPSNKVTEKGKDVELRCDPISGHTALYWYRQSLGQGLEFLIYFQGNSAPDKSGLPSDRFSAERTGGSVSTLTIQRTQQEDSAVYLCASSLEVTVPSYEQYFGPGTRLTVT.

This chain connects TRBV25-1 to TRBJ1-2; D unclear. Germline assignment: CDR1 MGHDK and CDR2 SYGVNS. Trimming took 4 bases from V and 5 from J, leaving 17 bases between them. CDR3 size: 15 residues. The DNA of the CDR3 is TGTGCCAGCAGTGGCCCCGGCACAGCCATTTATGGCTACACCTTC. Protein sequence: CASSGPGTAIYGYTF.

The rearrangement uses TRBV6-2 or TRBV6-3 and TRBJ1-4; 9 bases line up with TRBD1. Germline loops: CDR1 MNHEY, CDR2 SVGEGT. The CDR3 loop spans 16 amino acids. J lost 7 bases, V lost 0 bases, and 6 bases had no gene match. The CDR3 protein is CASSYSSGQGSEKLFF. In nucleotides, the CDR3 is TGTGCCAGCAGTTACTCGTCGGGACAGGGCAGTGAAAAACTGTTTTTT.

The V and J genes are TRBV27 and TRBJ2-1; maybe TRBD1 (5 bases). Trimming removed 11 bases at V and 0 bases at J, with 11 bases between. In germline, CDR1 is MNHEY, CDR2 SMNVEV (reference sequence). This CDR3 spans 13 amino acids. CDR3 sequence (DNA): TGTGCCGCAGGGTTTAGCTCCTACAATGAGCAGTTCTTC. Its protein product is CAAGFSSYNEQFF.

This sequence joins TRBV5-5 and TRBJ2-1, with 7 nucleotides matching TRBD1. CDR1 SGHKS and CDR2 YYEKEE come from the germline V gene (reference sequence). The CDR3 extends over 15 amino acids. Trimming took 4 bases from V and 4 from J; bases not matched to a gene: 8. The CDR3 region is CASSPRQGSYNEQFF. In nucleotides, the CDR3 is TGTGCCAGCAGCCCCCGACAGGGATCATACAATGAGCAGTTCTTC.

The chain has TRBV7-9 and TRBJ1-6; 7 bases map to TRBD1. Germline assignment: CDR1 SEHNR and CDR2 FQNEAQ (reference sequence). With 1 base clipped from V and 10 bases from J, the junction kept 7 bases outside the gene matches. This CDR3 has 15 amino acids. In nucleotides, the CDR3 is TGTGCCAGCAGCTTAGACAGGGGTAACGAGTCACCCCTCCACTTT. This gives the protein CASSLDRGNESPLHF.

In regard to this clone: No conserved phenylalanine or tryptophan ends this CDR3, so it is likely a read error. The DNA is left out, because the CDR3 cannot be placed on it with certainty; the CDR3 is given as TCRdb lists it. The J gene is TRBJ1-6, the V gene TRBV2; no DNA check was done on the table's D call, TRBD1. In germline, CDR1 is SNHLY, CDR2 FYNNEI. The CDR3 is 13 amino acids long, termini counted. The CDR3 loop is CASSVPGGGQGGI.

The CDR3 bases are TGCGCCAGCAGCCAGACGGGACAGGTGTCTGCCGAGCAGTACTTC. Translating it yields CASSQTGQVSAEQYF. The chain combines TRBV4-1 with TRBJ2-7; TRBD1 aligns across 8 bases. CDR3 length equals 15 residues. The V gene's germline CDR1 is MGHRA and CDR2 YSYEKL. V lost 3 bases, J lost 6 bases, and 10 bases stayed unmatched.